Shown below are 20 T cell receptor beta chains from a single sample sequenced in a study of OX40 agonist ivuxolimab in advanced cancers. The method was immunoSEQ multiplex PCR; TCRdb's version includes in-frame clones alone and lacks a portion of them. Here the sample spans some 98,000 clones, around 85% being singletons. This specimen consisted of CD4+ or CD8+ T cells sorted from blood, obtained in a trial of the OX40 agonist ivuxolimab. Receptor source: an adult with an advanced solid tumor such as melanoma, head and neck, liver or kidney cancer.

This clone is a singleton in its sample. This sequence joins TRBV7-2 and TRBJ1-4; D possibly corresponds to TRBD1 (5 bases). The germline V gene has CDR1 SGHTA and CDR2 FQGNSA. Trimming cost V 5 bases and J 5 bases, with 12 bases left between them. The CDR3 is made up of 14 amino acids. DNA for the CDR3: TGTGCCAGCAGCCCTCCGGGACGCAATGAAAAACTGTTTTTT. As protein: CASSPPGRNEKLFF.

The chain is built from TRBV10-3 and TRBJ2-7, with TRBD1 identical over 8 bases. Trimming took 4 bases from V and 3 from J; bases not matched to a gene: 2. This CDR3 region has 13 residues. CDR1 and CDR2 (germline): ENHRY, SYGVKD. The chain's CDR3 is CAISAGQGYEQYF. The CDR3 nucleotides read TGTGCCATCAGTGCTGGACAGGGCTACGAGCAGTACTTC.

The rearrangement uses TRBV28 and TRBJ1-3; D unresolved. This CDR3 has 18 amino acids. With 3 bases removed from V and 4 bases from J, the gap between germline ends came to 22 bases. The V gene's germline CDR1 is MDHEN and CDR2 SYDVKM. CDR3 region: CASSLEGSASSSGNTIYF. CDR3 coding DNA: TGTGCCAGCAGTTTGGAAGGGTCAGCATCCTCCTCGGGAAACACCATATATTTT.

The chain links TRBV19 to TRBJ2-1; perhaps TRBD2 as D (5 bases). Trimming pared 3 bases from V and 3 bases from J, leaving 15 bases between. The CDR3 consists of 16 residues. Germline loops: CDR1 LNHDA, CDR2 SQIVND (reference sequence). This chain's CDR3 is CASSMGVGVGYNEQFF. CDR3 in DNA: TGTGCCAGTAGTATGGGAGTCGGGGTTGGCTACAATGAGCAGTTCTTC. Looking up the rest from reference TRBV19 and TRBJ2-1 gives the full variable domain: DGGITQSPKYLFRKEGQNVTLSCEQNLNHDAMYWYRQDPGQGLRLIYYSQIVNDFQKGDIAEGYSVSREKKESFPLTVTSAQKNPTAFYLCASSMGVGVGYNEQFFGPGTRLTVL.

The chain's CDR3 is CASRYGQGVYEQYF. Written as DNA, the CDR3 is TGCGCCAGCAGGTACGGACAGGGTGTTTACGAGCAGTACTTC. This chain joins TRBV5-1 and TRBJ2-7; 8 nucleotides match TRBD1. The CDR3 loop spans 14 amino acids. Trimming cost V 5 bases and J 4 bases; bases outside gene matches: 8. Germline CDR1 reads SGHRS; CDR2 reads YFSETQ.

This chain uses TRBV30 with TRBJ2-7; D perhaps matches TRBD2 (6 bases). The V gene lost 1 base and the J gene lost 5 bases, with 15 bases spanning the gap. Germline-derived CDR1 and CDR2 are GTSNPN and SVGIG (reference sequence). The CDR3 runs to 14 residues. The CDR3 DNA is TGTGCCTGGAGTGCCAGGAGGGCCAGCGACGAGCAGTACTTC. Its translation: CAWSARRASDEQYF.

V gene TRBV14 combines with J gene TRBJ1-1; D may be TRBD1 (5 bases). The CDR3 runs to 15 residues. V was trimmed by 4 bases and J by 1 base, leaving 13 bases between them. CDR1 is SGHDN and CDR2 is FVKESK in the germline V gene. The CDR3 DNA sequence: TGTGCCAGCAGCCTAGCATGGGGCACGAACACTGAAGCTTTCTTT. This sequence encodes CASSLAWGTNTEAFF.

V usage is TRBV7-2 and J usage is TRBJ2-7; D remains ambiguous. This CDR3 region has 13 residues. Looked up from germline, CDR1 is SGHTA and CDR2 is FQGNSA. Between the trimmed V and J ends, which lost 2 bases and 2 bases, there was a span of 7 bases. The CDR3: CASSLRTTYEQYF. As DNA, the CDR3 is TGTGCCAGCAGCTTACGTACTACCTACGAGCAGTACTTC.

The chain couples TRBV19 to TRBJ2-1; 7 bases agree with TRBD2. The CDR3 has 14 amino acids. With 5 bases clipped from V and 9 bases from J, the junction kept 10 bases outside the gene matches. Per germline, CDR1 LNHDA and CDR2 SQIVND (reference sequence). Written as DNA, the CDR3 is TGTGCCAGTAGTCTATCCTCGCGGGGGACTGAGCAGTTCTTC. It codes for CASSLSSRGTEQFF.

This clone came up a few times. CDR3 amino acids: CASNPDRAEKLFF. CDR3 nucleotides: TGTGCCAGCAACCCGGACAGGGCCGAAAAACTGTTTTTT. The chain is built from TRBV11-2 and TRBJ1-4, with 8 bases lining up with TRBD1. V was clipped by 7 bases and J by 8 bases; unmatched bases: 6. This CDR3 has 13 residues. The germline V gene has CDR1 SGHAT and CDR2 FQNNGV.

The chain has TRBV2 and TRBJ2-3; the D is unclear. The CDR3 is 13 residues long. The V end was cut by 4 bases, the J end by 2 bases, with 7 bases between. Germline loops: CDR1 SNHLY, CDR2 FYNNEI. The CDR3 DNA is TGTGCCAGCAGTGGATTGACCACAGATACGCAGTATTTT. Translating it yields CASSGLTTDTQYF.

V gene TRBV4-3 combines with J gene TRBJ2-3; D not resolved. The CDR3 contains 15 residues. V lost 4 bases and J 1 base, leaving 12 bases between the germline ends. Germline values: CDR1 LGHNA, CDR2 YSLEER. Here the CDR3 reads CASSRIELGTDTQYF. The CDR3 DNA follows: TGCGCCAGCAGCCGCATCGAACTTGGCACAGATACGCAGTATTTT.

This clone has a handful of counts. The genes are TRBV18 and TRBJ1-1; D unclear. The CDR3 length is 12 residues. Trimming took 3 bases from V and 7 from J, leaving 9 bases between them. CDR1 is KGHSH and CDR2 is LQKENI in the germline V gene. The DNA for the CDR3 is TGTGCCAGCTCACCTGGGAGAATTGAAGCTTTCTTT. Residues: CASSPGRIEAFF.

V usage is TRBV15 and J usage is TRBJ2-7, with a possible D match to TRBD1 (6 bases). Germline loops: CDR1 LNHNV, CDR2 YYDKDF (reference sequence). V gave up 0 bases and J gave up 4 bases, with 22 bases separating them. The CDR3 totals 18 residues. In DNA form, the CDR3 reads TGTGCCACCAGCAGAGATTTAAGGGGGTGGGAGAGGGCTTACGAGCAGTACTTC. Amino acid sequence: CATSRDLRGWERAYEQYF.

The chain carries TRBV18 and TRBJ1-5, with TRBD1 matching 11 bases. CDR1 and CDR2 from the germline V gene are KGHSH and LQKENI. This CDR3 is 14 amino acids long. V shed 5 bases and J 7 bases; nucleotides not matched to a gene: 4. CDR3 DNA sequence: TGTGCCAGCTCAGGACAGGGGGCAAACCAGCCCCAGCATTTT. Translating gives CASSGQGANQPQHF.

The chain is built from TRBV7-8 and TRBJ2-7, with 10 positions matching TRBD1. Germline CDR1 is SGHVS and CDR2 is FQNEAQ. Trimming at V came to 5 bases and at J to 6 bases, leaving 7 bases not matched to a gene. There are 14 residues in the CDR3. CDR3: CASSPPRTGGEQYF. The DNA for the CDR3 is TGTGCCAGCAGCCCCCCCAGGACAGGGGGCGAGCAGTACTTC. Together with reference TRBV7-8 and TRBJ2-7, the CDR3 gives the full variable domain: GAGVSQSPRYKVAKRGQDVALRCDPISGHVSLFWYQQALGQGPEFLTYFQNEAQLDKSGLPSDRFFAERPEGSVSTLKIQRTQQEDSAVYLCASSPPRTGGEQYFGPGTRLTVT.

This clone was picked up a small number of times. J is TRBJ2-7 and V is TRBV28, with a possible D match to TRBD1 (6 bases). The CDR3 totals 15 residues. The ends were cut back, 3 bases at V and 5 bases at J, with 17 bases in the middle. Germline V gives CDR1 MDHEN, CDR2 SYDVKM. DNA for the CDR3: TGTGCCAGCAGTTTCATGAGGCAGGGGAATAACGAGCAGTACTTC. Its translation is CASSFMRQGNNEQYF. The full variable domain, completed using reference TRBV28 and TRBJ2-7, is DVKVTQSSRYLVKRTGEKVFLECVQDMDHENMFWYRQDPGLGLRLIYFSYDVKMKEKGDIPEGYSVSREKKERFSLILESASTNQTSMYLCASSFMRQGNNEQYFGPGTRLTVT.

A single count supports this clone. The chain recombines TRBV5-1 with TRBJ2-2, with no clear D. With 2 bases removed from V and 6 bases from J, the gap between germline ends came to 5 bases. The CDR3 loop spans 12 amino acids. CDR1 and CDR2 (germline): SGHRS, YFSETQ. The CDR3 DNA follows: TGCGCCAGCAGCTTATGGGCCGGGGAGCTGTTTTTT. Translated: CASSLWAGELFF.

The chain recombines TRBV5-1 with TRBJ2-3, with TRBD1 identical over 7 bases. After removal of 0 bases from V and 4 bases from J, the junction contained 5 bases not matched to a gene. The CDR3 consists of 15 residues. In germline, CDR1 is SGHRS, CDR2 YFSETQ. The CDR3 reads CASSLALGGADTQYF. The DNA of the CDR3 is TGCGCCAGCAGCTTGGCCTTAGGGGGCGCAGATACGCAGTATTTT.

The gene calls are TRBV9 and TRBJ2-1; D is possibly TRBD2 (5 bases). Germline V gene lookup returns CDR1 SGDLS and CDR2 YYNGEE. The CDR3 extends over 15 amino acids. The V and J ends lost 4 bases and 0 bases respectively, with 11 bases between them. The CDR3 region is CASSPQAVSYNEQFF. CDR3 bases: TGTGCCAGCAGCCCCCAAGCGGTCTCCTACAATGAGCAGTTCTTC.